This T cell receptor beta chain was documented in a study of beta chain features in type 1 diabetes. The wider study: Investigators examined around 98 million sorted cells across all samples. Points from the study as a whole: When Type 1 diabetes patients were examined, their TCRB CDR3s proved moderately but significantly shorter in all four CD4+ subsets. For patients, the naive, central memory and Treg TCRB repertoires appeared more alike than for healthy donors.

Sequencing targeted expressed TCRB transcripts, as all isolated RNA had been reverse transcribed. The data were produced by immunoSEQ multiplex PCR, yet TCRdb's version contains in-frame clones alone and is incomplete. The sample yields roughly 340,000 clones, over 9.5% seen once. Germline V lookup: CDR1 DFQATT, CDR2 SNEGSKA (reference sequence). The CDR3 runs 11 residues. About this clone: Its specificity is unknown.

V gene TRBV20-1 combines with J gene TRBJ1-1, with D possibly matching TRBD1 (5 bases). The sequence was collected from a woman younger than 35 with type 1 diabetes. Sequenced material: naive CD4+ T cells from blood. CDR3 protein: CRGTEGTEAFF. Written as DNA, the CDR3 is TGCAGGGGGACTGAAGGTACTGAAGCTTTCTTT.